The T cell receptor (beta chain) under discussion was sequenced for a study of siplizumab effects on memory and regulatory T cells. Study observations and caveats: An assignable phenotype, naive or memory, was missing from roughly 86-96% of proliferating CD4+ or CD8+ clones. The alloresponse seemed to draw substantially on naive T cells, which appeared more diverse than memory cells. Proliferating siplizumab-culture Treg suppressive function went unconfirmed.

Germline V CDR1 and CDR2: SNHLY, FYNNEI. V shed 3 bases and J shed 4 bases, with 15 bases lying between them. This CDR3 region has 16 residues. Note on this clone: What it binds is not known.

The method was immunoSEQ multiplex PCR; TCRdb's version includes in-frame clones alone and lacks a portion of them. Of under 150,000 clones detected, around 94% appear once; the ten largest clones hold roughly 1.5%. The sequencing input was non-Treg CD4+ T cells sorted from blood. This chain uses TRBV2 with TRBJ2-2; the D is unclear. This TCR was sampled from a human donor in good health. The CDR3 loop reads CASSDPGSERTGELFF. The CDR3 nucleotides are TGTGCCAGCAGTGATCCAGGTAGTGAACGCACCGGGGAGCTGTTTTTT.